This passage covers 29 T cell receptor beta chains from one sample sequenced in a study of T-cell memory formation after mild COVID-19. MiXCR was run by TCRdb on the 5' RACE reads, yielding one entry per CDR3 protein. The table lists roughly 600,000 distinct CDR3 sequences, under 20% of them singletons, with around 11% in the top ten. Sequencing was carried out using PBMCs or a T cell subset sorted from them (not recorded which). These receptor sequences come from an adult woman who had mild COVID-19 (a few samples of this study predate the infection). Cell type and time point are not known.

This clonotype has more than one count but fewer than ten. The genes are TRBV4-1 and TRBJ1-2, with D tentatively TRBD1 (5 bases). The CDR3 has 15 residues. Germline values: CDR1 MGHRA, CDR2 YSYEKL. V was trimmed by 0 bases and J by 0 bases, leaving 8 bases between them. CDR3 amino acids: CASSQDPTANYGYTF. DNA for the CDR3: TGCGCCAGCAGCCAAGACCCGACAGCTAACTATGGCTACACCTTC.

The rearrangement joins TRBV20-1 to TRBJ2-2, with D unresolved. The V gene lost 0 bases and the J gene lost 8 bases, with 13 bases spanning the gap. The CDR3 is made up of 14 amino acids. Per germline, CDR1 DFQATT and CDR2 SNEGSKA (reference sequence). Here the CDR3 reads CSAREAGGLGELFF. CDR3 coding DNA: TGCAGTGCTAGAGAGGCAGGTGGCCTAGGGGAGCTGTTTTTT.

The CDR3 DNA follows: TGTGCCAGCAGACTGGACAGGGGGCGGGAGCAGTACTTC. Its translation is CASRLDRGREQYF. The chain is built from TRBV12-3 or TRBV12-4 and TRBJ2-7; TRBD1 agrees at 11 bases. V lost 6 bases, J lost 7 bases, and 5 bases stayed unmatched. This CDR3 contains 13 residues.

In this sample, this clonotype turned up a few times. The chain recombines TRBV6-5 with TRBJ2-3; 10 bases are a match to TRBD1. V was pared by 5 bases and J by 7 bases, with 6 bases of the junction left unmatched. The CDR3 has 14 amino acids. CDR1 MNHEY and CDR2 SVGAGI come from the germline V gene. The CDR3 DNA is TGTGCCAGCAGTGGGACAGGGGTGAGGAATACGCAGTATTTT. Translation gives CASSGTGVRNTQYF.

The rearrangement joins TRBV7-9 to TRBJ2-7; D unclear. Germline CDR1 and CDR2: SEHNR and FQNEAQ (reference sequence). This CDR3 contains 13 residues. Trimming took 5 bases from V and 3 from J, leaving 11 bases between them. Written as DNA, the CDR3 is TGTGCCAGCAGCACCACGAAGGGCTACGAGCAGTACTTC. The encoded protein is CASSTTKGYEQYF.

The gene calls are TRBV9 and TRBJ2-2, with 7 bases identical to TRBD1. There are 16 residues in the CDR3. Germline trimming cut 3 bases from V and 3 bases from J; bases unmatched to any gene: 8. Germline V lookup: CDR1 SGDLS, CDR2 YYNGEE. CDR3 residues: CASSENNRGDTGELFF. For the CDR3, the DNA is TGTGCCAGCAGCGAAAATAACAGGGGAGACACCGGGGAGCTGTTTTTT.

This clonotype has a handful of counts. The chain is built from TRBV5-1 and TRBJ2-2; D is undetermined. Per germline, CDR1 SGHRS and CDR2 YFSETQ. The CDR3 is 17 amino acids. Trimming removed 2 bases at V and 2 bases at J, with 16 bases between. CDR3 protein: CASSFRPVRPNTGELFF. The CDR3 DNA reads TGCGCCAGCAGCTTCCGACCAGTCAGGCCCAACACCGGGGAGCTGTTTTTT. Full variable domain (remainder filled in from reference TRBV5-1 and TRBJ2-2): KAGVTQTPRYLIKTRGQQVTLSCSPISGHRSVSWYQQTPGQGLQFLFEYFSETQRNKGNFPGRFSGRQFSNSRSEMNVSTLELGDSALYLCASSFRPVRPNTGELFFGEGSRLTVL.

The V and J genes are TRBV5-4 and TRBJ2-1; possibly TRBD2 for D (5 bases). This CDR3 is built from 12 residues. Germline CDR1 SGHNT, CDR2 YYREEE (reference sequence). The V end was cut by 3 bases, the J end by 4 bases, with 5 bases between. The CDR3 protein is CASSWTYNEQFF. DNA of the CDR3: TGTGCCAGCAGCTGGACTTACAATGAGCAGTTCTTC.

The V call is TRBV28, the J call TRBJ2-4; D is unresolved. The CDR3 has 15 residues. Germline V gives CDR1 MDHEN, CDR2 SYDVKM. V dropped 5 bases and J dropped 0 bases, with 11 bases sitting between them. The CDR3 nucleotides read TGTGCCAGCAGTCCACCTCTACTAGCCAAAAACATTCAGTACTTC. As protein: CASSPPLLAKNIQYF. Full variable domain (missing parts from reference TRBV28 and TRBJ2-4): DVKVTQSSRYLVKRTGEKVFLECVQDMDHENMFWYRQDPGLGLRLIYFSYDVKMKEKGDIPEGYSVSREKKERFSLILESASTNQTSMYLCASSPPLLAKNIQYFGAGTRLSVL.

This clonotype has a count of ten or more. The chain recombines TRBV20-1 with TRBJ1-5; D not resolved. The V and J ends lost 0 bases and 1 base respectively, with 16 bases between them. The length of the CDR3 is 17 residues. Per the germline V gene, CDR1 is DFQATT and CDR2 is SNEGSKA (reference sequence). In DNA, the CDR3 is TGCAGTGCTAGAGATCACGGGATGGCGAGAAGCAATCAGCCCCAGCATTTT. Protein sequence: CSARDHGMARSNQPQHF.

The CDR3 DNA reads TGCGCCAGCAGCCGGGTTACTTCGCAAGGCTACACCTTC. Its translation: CASSRVTSQGYTF. The chain joins TRBV4-1 to TRBJ1-2; D is unresolved. CDR1 is MGHRA, CDR2 YSYEKL, per germline. Trimming took 4 bases from V and 8 from J, leaving 14 bases between them. This CDR3 contains 13 residues.

This clonotype has just a few counts. The chain couples TRBV6-1 to TRBJ1-2; D not resolved. This CDR3 spans 13 amino acids. Germline CDR1 MNHNS, CDR2 SASEGT. Deletions cut 8 bases from V and 5 bases from J, with 15 bases between. The CDR3 reads CASVLVEGYGYTF. The CDR3 DNA reads as TGTGCCAGCGTGCTCGTTGAGGGATATGGCTACACCTTC.

This clonotype was counted ten times or more. The chain has TRBV20-1 and TRBJ2-1, with D perhaps TRBD2 (5 bases). The CDR3 has 13 amino acids. V gave up 4 bases and J gave up 5 bases, with 12 bases separating them. The germline gives CDR1 DFQATT, CDR2 SNEGSKA (reference sequence). The DNA of the CDR3 is TGCAGTGCTACTCGGACTTTCAACAATGAGCAGTTCTTC. This translates into CSATRTFNNEQFF.

This clonotype was counted a single time. This chain uses TRBV6-4 with TRBJ2-1; D unclear. CDR3 length equals 16 residues. Germline assignment: CDR1 MRHNA and CDR2 SNTAGT. V lost 2 bases and J 5 bases, leaving 16 bases between the germline ends. Here the CDR3 reads CASSDTRKVKNNEQFF. In DNA, the CDR3 is TGTGCCAGCAGTGACACTCGAAAGGTGAAAAACAATGAGCAGTTCTTC.

This clonotype was counted between two and nine times. This sequence joins TRBV7-8 and TRBJ2-7, with TRBD2 matching 9 bases. J was trimmed by 3 bases and V by 5 bases; bases with no gene match: 11. The germline V gene has CDR1 SGHVS and CDR2 FQNEAQ. The CDR3 covers 16 residues. The chain's CDR3 is CASSTVRLAEIYEQYF. CDR3 bases: TGTGCCAGCAGCACAGTTCGACTAGCGGAAATCTACGAGCAGTACTTC.

This clonotype appeared a few times. The V call is TRBV7-2, the J call TRBJ2-5; 7 bases match TRBD2. The V gene's germline CDR1 is SGHTA and CDR2 FQGNSA. CDR3 length equals 16 residues. V lost 0 bases and J lost 5; bases outside the gene matches: 9. The CDR3 DNA is TGTGCCAGCAGCTTAGCGGCAACTAGCGTTGAGGAGACCCAGTACTTC. Translating gives CASSLAATSVEETQYF.

This clonotype has just a few counts. The genes are TRBV24-1 and TRBJ2-1, with D possibly being TRBD2 (6 bases). V gave up 3 bases and J gave up 4 bases, with 21 bases separating them. The CDR3 runs 18 residues. The germline gives CDR1 KGHDR, CDR2 SFDVKD. The CDR3 DNA reads TGTGCCACCAGTGATCCCTTGGGGGGTCAGGGAAAATACAATGAGCAGTTCTTC. Translating it yields CATSDPLGGQGKYNEQFF.

This clonotype was counted only a few times. The chain has TRBV9 and TRBJ2-1; D gene ambiguous. V was pared by 0 bases and J by 4 bases, with 5 bases between. CDR1 is SGDLS and CDR2 is YYNGEE in the germline V gene. The CDR3 sequence is 13 residues long. The CDR3 bases are TGTGCCAGCAGCGTAGGCGCTTACAATGAGCAGTTCTTC. Translated: CASSVGAYNEQFF.

This clonotype was observed a few times. The CDR3 spells CASSLVAGQGTDEQYF. CDR3 in DNA: TGCGCCAGCAGCTTGGTGGCGGGACAGGGAACAGACGAGCAGTACTTC. J is TRBJ2-7 and V is TRBV5-1; 9 positions agree with TRBD1. The trim removed 0 bases at V and 5 bases at J, leaving 9 bases unmatched. The CDR3 length is 16 residues. Looked up from germline, CDR1 is SGHRS and CDR2 is YFSETQ.

This clonotype was recorded a few times. The chain combines TRBV12-3 or TRBV12-4 with TRBJ1-6, with D possibly matching TRBD1 (6 bases). The CDR3 is 14 amino acids. The V end lost 8 bases, the J end lost 7 bases, and 15 bases lay between the germline ends. Here the CDR3 reads CASGLGQGNSPLHF. DNA for the CDR3: TGTGCCAGCGGCCTTGGGCAGGGGAATTCACCCCTCCACTTT.

J is TRBJ2-7 and V is TRBV5-1; TRBD1 matches at 7 bases. Germline-derived CDR1 and CDR2 are SGHRS and YFSETQ. CDR3 length: 14 residues. Unmatched junction bases numbered 3, after V lost 3 bases and J lost 0 bases. Written as DNA, the CDR3 is TGCGCCAGCAGCTGGGGGACAGCCTCCTACGAGCAGTACTTC. Translated: CASSWGTASYEQYF.

This CDR3 is CASTPRDGDTEAFF. Here the CDR3 DNA reads TGTGCCAGCACCCCTCGCGACGGGGACACTGAAGCTTTCTTT. V usage is TRBV7-9 and J usage is TRBJ1-1, with D hard to call. This CDR3 has 14 residues. V dropped 7 bases and J dropped 3 bases, with 15 bases sitting between them. Germline V gene lookup returns CDR1 SEHNR and CDR2 FQNEAQ (reference sequence).

The table lists this clonotype with a few counts. The chain carries TRBV10-3 and TRBJ2-1; D not resolved. The CDR3 extends over 14 amino acids. Germline CDR1 is ENHRY and CDR2 is SYGVKD. V shed 4 bases and J shed 2 bases, with 9 bases lying between them. The CDR3 region is CAISAGITYNEQFF. CDR3 DNA: TGTGCCATCAGTGCGGGCATAACCTACAATGAGCAGTTCTTC.

This clonotype was counted only a few times. J is TRBJ2-3 and V is TRBV5-1; D may correspond to TRBD1 or TRBD2 (5 bases each). Germline CDR1 is SGHRS and CDR2 is YFSETQ. This CDR3 comprises 16 residues. V was clipped by 0 bases and J by 2 bases, with 13 bases between them. The CDR3: CASSLAGDRFTDTQYF. CDR3 nucleotides: TGCGCCAGCAGCTTGGCCGGGGACCGTTTCACAGATACGCAGTATTTT.

The genes are TRBV3-1 and TRBJ2-7, with 11 bases matching TRBD2. The ends lost 6 bases at V and 4 bases at J; junction bases unmatched: 14. The CDR3 contains 17 residues. Germline V gives CDR1 LGHDT, CDR2 YNNKEL (reference sequence). CDR3 loop: CASSPPVTSGRIYEQYF. The CDR3 DNA reads as TGTGCCAGCAGTCCCCCCGTCACTAGCGGGAGAATTTACGAGCAGTACTTC.

This clonotype turned up a few times. The chain uses TRBV5-4 and TRBJ2-1, with 9 bases matching TRBD1. V lost 5 bases, J lost 2 bases, and 11 bases stayed unmatched. This CDR3 spans 17 amino acids. Looked up from germline, CDR1 is SGHNT and CDR2 is YYREEE (reference sequence). The CDR3 DNA follows: TGTGCCAGCAGTTCCAGCGCCTGGGACAGGGCCTACAATGAGCAGTTCTTC. Residues: CASSSSAWDRAYNEQFF.

V and J are TRBV5-5 and TRBJ1-1, with unresolved D. V dropped 0 bases and J dropped 5 bases, with 14 bases sitting between them. This CDR3 contains 15 residues. In germline, CDR1 is SGHKS, CDR2 YYEKEE (reference sequence). CDR3 DNA sequence: TGTGCCAGCAGCTTGGGTGGCCTATCGGGGACTGAAGCTTTCTTT. Translation gives CASSLGGLSGTEAFF.

This CDR3 is CASSQDGGHTDTQYF. The CDR3 DNA reads TGTGCCAGCAGCCAAGATGGGGGACACACAGATACGCAGTATTTT. This sequence joins TRBV3-1 and TRBJ2-3; a weak D match, TRBD1 (6 bases). In germline, CDR1 is LGHDT, CDR2 YNNKEL (reference sequence). Trimming pared 0 bases from V and 2 bases from J, leaving 9 bases between. The CDR3 sequence is 15 residues long.

The rearrangement joins TRBV6-5 to TRBJ2-7; possibly TRBD1 for D (5 bases). Germline V gene sequence: CDR1 MNHEY, CDR2 SVGAGI. V lost 5 bases to trimming and J lost 2 bases, with 16 bases between them. This CDR3 has 15 residues. The CDR3 bases are TGTGCCAGCAGTGATCTTACAGGCAGACCCTACGAGCAGTACTTC. Protein sequence: CASSDLTGRPYEQYF.